This T cell receptor (beta chain) was obtained from a study of blood T cell repertoires in COVID-19. The repertoire was sequenced with immunoSEQ multiplex PCR; TCRdb's copy has only in-frame clones and lacks some. The table has approximately 270,000 clones, approximately 85% seen once. CDR1 and CDR2 from the germline V gene are SGDLS and YYNGEE. With 3 bases removed from V and 4 bases from J, the gap between germline ends came to 10 bases. The CDR3 has 14 amino acids. The chain links TRBV9 to TRBJ2-2, with D perhaps matching TRBD2 (6 bases). The clonotype was recovered from a young woman who had recovered from COVID-19. Sequencing used PBMCs or T cells enriched from blood (not recorded which). CDR3 region: CASSAGSGTGELFF. CDR3 DNA: TGTGCCAGCAGCGCCGGGAGTGGCACCGGGGAGCTGTTTTTT.